This is a list of T cell receptor beta chains from one sample in a study of blood T cell repertoires in COVID-19. Repertoires were generated with immunoSEQ multiplex PCR, while TCRdb's copy carries only in-frame clones and drops some. The sample contains around 26,000 clones, about 88% of which appear only once. Specimen: peripheral blood. The receptor source for this set is a man aged 70 or older with active COVID-19. The CDR3 runs from the conserved cysteine through the conserved F or W. A D gene is named only where the DNA matches it firmly. Only part of the rows carry a size: once, few, many, or a class if the clone is expanded.

abundance,j_gene,d_gene,v_gene,CDR3nt,CDR3aa
.,TRBJ1-5,.,TRBV2,TGTGCCAGCAGTGAGAGACAGGTCGGTTTTTATCAGCCCCAGCATTTT,CASSERQVGFYQPQHF
.,TRBJ1-2,TRBD1,TRBV5-6,TGTGCCAGCAGCTTGATGGGACAGGGGCTGGGGGATGGCTACACCTTC,CASSLMGQGLGDGYTF
.,TRBJ1-2,TRBD1,TRBV10-3,TGTGCCATCAGGGGACAGCCTAACTATGGCTACACCTTC,CAIRGQPNYGYTF
few,TRBJ1-2,.,TRBV30,TGTGCCTGGAGTTTCGGCCAGGGAAATGGCTACACCTTC,CAWSFGQGNGYTF
.,TRBJ1-1,.,TRBV25-1,TGTGCCAGCAGTGATCCGATAGAGACAGGAGCTGAAGCTTTCTTT,CASSDPIETGAEAFF
.,TRBJ2-2,TRBD1,TRBV7-2,TGTGCCAGCCGACTGGACAGGGGAGGCGGGGAGCTGTTTTTT,CASRLDRGGGELFF
few,TRBJ1-1,.,TRBV5-6,TGTGCCAGCAGTCAGCGGGGCACTGAAGCTTTCTTT,CASSQRGTEAFF
once,TRBJ1-6,.,TRBV7-2,TGTGCCAGCAGTTACAGCTCCTATAATTCACCCCTCCACTTT,CASSYSSYNSPLHF
medium-sized,TRBJ1-5,TRBD1,TRBV10-2,TGCGCCAGCAGTGAGGCCGGGACAGCCAATCAGCCCCAGCATTTT,CASSEAGTANQPQHF
.,TRBJ1-6,TRBD1,TRBV6-2/TRBV6-3,TGTGCCAGCAGCCAAACAGGGGTTGATTCACCCCTCCACTTT,CASSQTGVDSPLHF
.,TRBJ1-5,.,TRBV4-1,TGCGCCAGCAGCCAAGGACCGGGACAACTTCAGCCCCAGCATTTT,CASSQGPGQLQPQHF
.,TRBJ2-1,.,TRBV18,TGTGCCAGCTCACCTCGTGAAAGTAGTTTCTACAATGAGCAGTTCTTC,CASSPRESSFYNEQFF
.,TRBJ2-1,TRBD1,TRBV3-1/TRBV3-2,TGTGCCAGCAGCCTAAAGGGACAGGGAAAGGGTGAGCAGTTCTTC,CASSLKGQGKGEQFF
.,TRBJ2-1,TRBD2,TRBV4-1,TGCGCCAGCAGCCAAGACGGGCTAGCGGGGGCTATCAGGTTCTTC,CASSQDGLAGAIRFF
.,TRBJ2-1,.,TRBV6-5,TGTGCCAGCAGTTACTCTAGCGGACCATTCAATGAGCAGTTCTTC,CASSYSSGPFNEQFF
.,TRBJ2-5,TRBD1,TRBV2,TGTGCCAGCAGTAACAGGGGTGGGGAGACCCAGTACTTC,CASSNRGGETQYF
.,TRBJ1-2,.,TRBV11-2,TGTGCCAGCAGCCAAATGCGGGGGACATCCAACTATGGCTACACCTTC,CASSQMRGTSNYGYTF